This entry is about one TCR beta chain. The sample belongs to a study of blood T cell repertoires in COVID-19. Study-level information: Spain, Italy and the United States supplied samples that represented acute and convalescent COVID-19.

The germline V gene has CDR1 LNHDA and CDR2 SQIVND (reference sequence). This CDR3 has 15 residues. With V trimmed by 1 base and J by 7 bases, 5 bases remained unmatched. Original methodology: Amplification from reference gene primers served as the basis for estimated nucleated cell counts. Sequenced by immunoSEQ multiplex PCR; TCRdb stores in-frame clones only, minus some. From that table come the V and J calls and clone size; the DNA was used to work out D and trimming. Among approximately 50,000 clones listed, approximately 85% were seen once. The sequencing input was peripheral blood. This clonotype was sampled from a man aged 60 to 69 with acute or convalescent COVID-19. V and J are TRBV19 and TRBJ1-1; TRBD1 agrees at 11 bases. The CDR3: CASSIAGQGGNEAFF. In DNA, the CDR3 is TGTGCCAGTAGTATAGCGGGACAGGGGGGAAATGAAGCTTTCTTT. Based on the CDR3 plus reference TRBV19 and TRBJ1-1, the full variable domain is DGGITQSPKYLFRKEGQNVTLSCEQNLNHDAMYWYRQDPGQGLRLIYYSQIVNDFQKGDIAEGYSVSREKKESFPLTVTSAQKNPTAFYLCASSIAGQGGNEAFFGQGTRLTVV.